This TCR beta chain was identified in a study of shared clonotypes between healthy human individuals. General study findings and limits: Sequencing depth was predicted to influence how clonotypes are shared among donors. Sharing across a few donors was seen in 4.5% to 5.5% of naive CD4 clonotypes.

In regard to this clone: What it recognizes is unknown.

Trimming cost V 5 bases and J 5 bases; bases outside gene matches: 7. The CDR3 runs 15 residues. Germline V gene lookup returns CDR1 SGHAT and CDR2 FQNNGV. Clones were sequenced by immunoSEQ multiplex PCR, and TCRdb holds only the in-frame ones, with some missing. Here the sample spans some 790,000 clones, 72% being singletons. The chain combines TRBV11-2 with TRBJ2-1; TRBD1 aligns across 9 bases. The TCR sequence derives from a woman in her twenties or thirties in good health. The sequenced sample consisted of memory CD4+ T cells sorted from blood. The sample's subset: CD45RA-negative fraction. The CDR3 region has the DNA TGTGCCAGCAGCCGGGGACAGGGAATCAACAATGAGCAGTTCTTC. Its translation: CASSRGQGINNEQFF.